The rows below give T cell receptor beta chains drawn from one sample of a study of T cells in Graves' hyperthyroidism and ophthalmopathy. From the multiplex PCR reads, TCRdb called clonotypes with MiXCR, one entry per CDR3 protein. Among 300,000 to 500,000 distinct CDR3 sequences listed, 11% to 15% were seen once. Sequencing used blood. These receptors were obtained from a man between 50 and 59 years old with Graves' ophthalmopathy. CDR3s include the opening cysteine and the closing phenylalanine or tryptophan. Each record gives: CDR3 DNA, CDR3 protein, V gene, CDR3 length, clone size, D gene, J gene. D genes are given only for firm matches. A row's size may be missing; if present it is once, few, many or a size class.

DNA: TGTGCCAGCAAAGCGGGGGGACTAGCGGGGTACTACACAGATACGCAGTATTTT
CDR3: CASKAGGLAGYYTDTQYF
V: TRBV6-1
length: 18
size: many
D: TRBD2
J: TRBJ2-3

DNA: TGCAGTGCTCCCAAGAGCGGTAGCGGGAGGGCAGATACGCAGTATTTT
CDR3: CSAPKSGSGRADTQYF
V: TRBV20-1
length: 16
size: many
D: TRBD2
J: TRBJ2-3

DNA: TGCAGTGCAACCGGACTAGCGGGAGGCTACGAGCAGTACTTC
CDR3: CSATGLAGGYEQYF
V: TRBV20-1
length: 14
size: many
D: TRBD2
J: TRBJ2-7

DNA: TGTGCCAGCACTGGACCAGCAAATACGCAGTATTTT
CDR3: CASTGPANTQYF
V: TRBV6-1
length: 12
size: few
D: NA
J: TRBJ2-3

DNA: TGCAGTGCGCGACAGGGGGCGAGCAATCAGCCCCAGCATTTT
CDR3: CSARQGASNQPQHF
V: TRBV20-1
length: 14
size: few
D: TRBD1
J: TRBJ1-5

DNA: TGCAGTGTATCCGGGACAGGGGCTTTGGAGACCCAGTACTTC
CDR3: CSVSGTGALETQYF
V: TRBV20-1
length: 14
size: many
D: TRBD1
J: TRBJ2-5

DNA: TGTGCCAGCAGCGTAGAAGTCACCGGGGGCTACACCTTC
CDR3: CASSVEVTGGYTF
V: TRBV9
length: 13
size: few
D: NA
J: TRBJ1-2

DNA: TGCAGTGCTAGGAGGCCGGGAGCTCGTGAGGAGCTGTTTTTT
CDR3: CSARRPGAREELFF
V: TRBV20-1
length: 14
size: NA
D: NA
J: TRBJ2-2

DNA: TGTGCCAGCAGCTCAGAGGTACTAGCGGGAGTTTACAATGAGCAGTTCTTC
CDR3: CASSSEVLAGVYNEQFF
V: TRBV11-2
length: 17
size: many
D: TRBD2
J: TRBJ2-1

DNA: TGCGCCAGCACGACTAGCGAATACAATGAGCAGTTCTTC
CDR3: CASTTSEYNEQFF
V: TRBV10-2
length: 13
size: NA
D: TRBD2
J: TRBJ2-1

DNA: TGTGCCTGGACTCGGGCTAGCACCACAGATACGCAGTATTTT
CDR3: CAWTRASTTDTQYF
V: TRBV30
length: 14
size: many
D: NA
J: TRBJ2-3

DNA: TGCAGTGCTAGAAGGTATCAGGGTCGAGGCACTGAAGCTTTCTTT
CDR3: CSARRYQGRGTEAFF
V: TRBV20-1
length: 15
size: many
D: NA
J: TRBJ1-1

DNA: TGCGCCAGCAGCTTTGCAGGGTTGAACACTGAAGCTTTCTTT
CDR3: CASSFAGLNTEAFF
V: TRBV5-1
length: 14
size: many
D: NA
J: TRBJ1-1

DNA: TGTGCCAGCTCGGACAGAAACTACAATGAGCAGTTCTTC
CDR3: CASSDRNYNEQFF
V: TRBV19
length: 13
size: few
D: NA
J: TRBJ2-1

DNA: TGCGCCAGCAGCTGGGGGGGGGACAGGGACATTCAGTACTTC
CDR3: CASSWGGDRDIQYF
V: TRBV13
length: 14
size: few
D: TRBD1
J: TRBJ2-4

DNA: TGTGCCAGCAGTTTATCCGGGCCCCGGCAGGAAAAACTGTTTTTT
CDR3: CASSLSGPRQEKLFF
V: TRBV27
length: 15
size: NA
D: NA
J: TRBJ1-4

DNA: TGTGCCAGCAGCCCCAACTTGGGGCGAGGGCCCTACAATGAGCAGTTCTTC
CDR3: CASSPNLGRGPYNEQFF
V: TRBV7-9
length: 17
size: few
D: NA
J: TRBJ2-1

DNA: TGTGCCAGCAGATCCCGGGGGCGGGCATCCTACGAGCAGTACTTC
CDR3: CASRSRGRASYEQYF
V: TRBV6-1
length: 15
size: many
D: NA
J: TRBJ2-7

DNA: TGTGCCTGGAGGGCAGGTAGGAGCTCCTACGAGCAGTACTTC
CDR3: CAWRAGRSSYEQYF
V: TRBV30
length: 14
size: many
D: NA
J: TRBJ2-7

DNA: TGTGCCAGCAGTGAGGGATTGGTGAACACTGAAGCTTTCTTT
CDR3: CASSEGLVNTEAFF
V: TRBV6-1
length: 14
size: few
D: NA
J: TRBJ1-1

DNA: TGCAGTGCTAGATTTGGGGGATTAAACGAGCAGTACTTC
CDR3: CSARFGGLNEQYF
V: TRBV20-1
length: 13
size: many
D: NA
J: TRBJ2-7

DNA: TGTGCCAGCAGTGAGACAGGGGGCTTAAACATTCAGTACTTC
CDR3: CASSETGGLNIQYF
V: TRBV28
length: 14
size: many
D: TRBD1
J: TRBJ2-4

DNA: TGTGCCAGTAGGCCAACTAGCGCTTTCTACTACGAGCAGTACTTC
CDR3: CASRPTSAFYYEQYF
V: TRBV19
length: 15
size: NA
D: TRBD2
J: TRBJ2-7

DNA: TGCAGCGTTCCTGGGGGCAGGGGGCTTGGCTATGGCTACACCTTC
CDR3: CSVPGGRGLGYGYTF
V: TRBV29-1
length: 15
size: NA
D: TRBD1
J: TRBJ1-2

DNA: TGTGCCAGCAGCCGGTCCGGGACGCAGAACACTGAAGCTTTCTTT
CDR3: CASSRSGTQNTEAFF
V: TRBV7-9
length: 15
size: many
D: NA
J: TRBJ1-1